The present TCR beta chain was sequenced within a study of cytomegalovirus exposure and HLA in healthy donors. Overall study: Earlier sequencing of about 200 million T cells yielded around 120 million unique TCR beta sequences.

Looked up from germline, CDR1 is MGHRA and CDR2 is YSYEKL. The CDR3 consists of 15 residues. V lost 4 bases to trimming and J lost 4 bases; unmatched junction nucleotides: 7. The PCR contained 60 Vbeta and 13 Jbeta primers. Assay used: immunoSEQ multiplex PCR; TCRdb lists only in-frame clones, some missing. Seen here are about 120,000 clones, 65% to 75% observed once, and the top ten hold about 9.9%. The sequencing input was PBMCs. The clonotype comes from a woman aged 45-65 years in good health and CMV-seropositive. The chain carries TRBV4-1 and TRBJ1-2; 9 positions agree with TRBD1. CDR3 residues: CASSPQTGGSYGYTF. CDR3 DNA sequence: TGCGCCAGCAGCCCCCAGACAGGGGGGTCCTATGGCTACACCTTC.